The clone carrying this T cell receptor beta chain was observed a few times. The sample is drawn from a study of blood T cell repertoires in COVID-19. The overall study: T cells, B-cell-depleted T cells, or PBMCs supplied cDNA or gDNA.

Only in-frame clones appear in the TCRdb table, and some are missing; sequencing was by immunoSEQ multiplex PCR. The repertoire holds 160,000 or so clones, with over 75% as singletons. With 5 bases removed from V and 6 bases from J, the gap between germline ends came to 12 bases. The germline gives CDR1 ENHRY, CDR2 SYGVKD. The CDR3 contains 13 residues. Enrolled through a virtual design, the participants were between roughly 18 and 95 years of age and came from around 25 US areas. The chain employs TRBV10-3 and TRBJ2-3; a possible D gene is TRBD1 (6 bases). Sequencing used PBMCs or T cells enriched from blood (not recorded which). The source of this sequence is a woman aged 40 to 50 with acute COVID-19. CDR3 in amino acids: CAISIYREDTQYF. DNA for the CDR3: TGTGCCATCAGTATTTACAGGGAGGATACGCAGTATTTT.